The present T cell receptor beta chain was sequenced within a study of T cells after yellow fever vaccination. General study points: Of the clonotypes, a small share occurred in both CD4 and CD8 compartments.

This CDR3 contains 12 residues. The germline CDR1 and CDR2 sequences are MGHDK and SYGVNS. Trimming shortened V by 2 bases and J by 6 bases, and 7 bases separated the two germline ends. 5'RACE template switching generated TCR cDNA, adding a universal primer site and UMIs. TCRdb reprocessed the 5' RACE reads with MiXCR, giving one entry per CDR3 protein. The sample shows hundreds of thousands of distinct CDR3 sequences, over 9% of them seen only once. In this sample, this clonotype turned up a few times. The antigen is not known. The source was PBMCs, collected on the day of the yellow fever booster vaccination. This clonotype was obtained from a man younger than 45 who received the YFV17D yellow fever vaccine. The V and J genes are TRBV25-1 and TRBJ2-5; D is unclear. The CDR3 reads CASSEGQQTQYF. CDR3 DNA: TGTGCCAGCAGTGAAGGGCAGCAGACCCAGTACTTC.